This T cell receptor (beta chain) was captured in a study of CXCR3 chemokines and chemotherapy response in bladder cancer (dated by TCRdb to between 2021 and 2024). Regarding the complete study: Whether chemotherapy response in human bladder cancer was predicted by intratumoral CXCR3 chemokine system activity was examined in the study.

This clonotype was observed many times. The antigen it binds to is not known. Per-nucleotide qualities are absent, and no much larger clonotype sits a single base away. For this chain, trimming is 5 bases at the V end and 0 bases at the J end, and the number of junction bases without a gene match is 7. The CDR3 spans 17 residues, from the cysteine through the phenylalanine. Only the CDR3 part of the read is kept: 51 bases, read in frame from the first base. According to the germline V gene (reference sequence), CDR1 reads LNHDA and CDR2 reads SQIVND. Library construction relied on PCR. The instrument given in TCRdb is Illumina HiSeq 2500. TCRdb itself trimmed the public reads at Q25 with fastp, ran MiXCR and retained productive beta chains. Each entry is one CDR3 protein sequence, shown with its most common DNA and genes. For this sample there are approximately 13,000 distinct CDR3 sequences; 9.5% to 15% appear just once. The leading ten clones occupy about 25% of the sample.

The origin of this receptor is a human donor with bladder cancer that did not respond to neoadjuvant chemotherapy. The sample was collected from a patient whose treatment included neoadjuvant chemotherapy. Rearrangement joined TRBV19 to TRBJ1-6, and 7 bases in between align with TRBD1. The bases read TGTGCCAGTAGTCTGGGACAGCTGAGCTCCTATAATTCACCCCTCCACTTT. This gives the protein CASSLGQLSSYNSPLHF.